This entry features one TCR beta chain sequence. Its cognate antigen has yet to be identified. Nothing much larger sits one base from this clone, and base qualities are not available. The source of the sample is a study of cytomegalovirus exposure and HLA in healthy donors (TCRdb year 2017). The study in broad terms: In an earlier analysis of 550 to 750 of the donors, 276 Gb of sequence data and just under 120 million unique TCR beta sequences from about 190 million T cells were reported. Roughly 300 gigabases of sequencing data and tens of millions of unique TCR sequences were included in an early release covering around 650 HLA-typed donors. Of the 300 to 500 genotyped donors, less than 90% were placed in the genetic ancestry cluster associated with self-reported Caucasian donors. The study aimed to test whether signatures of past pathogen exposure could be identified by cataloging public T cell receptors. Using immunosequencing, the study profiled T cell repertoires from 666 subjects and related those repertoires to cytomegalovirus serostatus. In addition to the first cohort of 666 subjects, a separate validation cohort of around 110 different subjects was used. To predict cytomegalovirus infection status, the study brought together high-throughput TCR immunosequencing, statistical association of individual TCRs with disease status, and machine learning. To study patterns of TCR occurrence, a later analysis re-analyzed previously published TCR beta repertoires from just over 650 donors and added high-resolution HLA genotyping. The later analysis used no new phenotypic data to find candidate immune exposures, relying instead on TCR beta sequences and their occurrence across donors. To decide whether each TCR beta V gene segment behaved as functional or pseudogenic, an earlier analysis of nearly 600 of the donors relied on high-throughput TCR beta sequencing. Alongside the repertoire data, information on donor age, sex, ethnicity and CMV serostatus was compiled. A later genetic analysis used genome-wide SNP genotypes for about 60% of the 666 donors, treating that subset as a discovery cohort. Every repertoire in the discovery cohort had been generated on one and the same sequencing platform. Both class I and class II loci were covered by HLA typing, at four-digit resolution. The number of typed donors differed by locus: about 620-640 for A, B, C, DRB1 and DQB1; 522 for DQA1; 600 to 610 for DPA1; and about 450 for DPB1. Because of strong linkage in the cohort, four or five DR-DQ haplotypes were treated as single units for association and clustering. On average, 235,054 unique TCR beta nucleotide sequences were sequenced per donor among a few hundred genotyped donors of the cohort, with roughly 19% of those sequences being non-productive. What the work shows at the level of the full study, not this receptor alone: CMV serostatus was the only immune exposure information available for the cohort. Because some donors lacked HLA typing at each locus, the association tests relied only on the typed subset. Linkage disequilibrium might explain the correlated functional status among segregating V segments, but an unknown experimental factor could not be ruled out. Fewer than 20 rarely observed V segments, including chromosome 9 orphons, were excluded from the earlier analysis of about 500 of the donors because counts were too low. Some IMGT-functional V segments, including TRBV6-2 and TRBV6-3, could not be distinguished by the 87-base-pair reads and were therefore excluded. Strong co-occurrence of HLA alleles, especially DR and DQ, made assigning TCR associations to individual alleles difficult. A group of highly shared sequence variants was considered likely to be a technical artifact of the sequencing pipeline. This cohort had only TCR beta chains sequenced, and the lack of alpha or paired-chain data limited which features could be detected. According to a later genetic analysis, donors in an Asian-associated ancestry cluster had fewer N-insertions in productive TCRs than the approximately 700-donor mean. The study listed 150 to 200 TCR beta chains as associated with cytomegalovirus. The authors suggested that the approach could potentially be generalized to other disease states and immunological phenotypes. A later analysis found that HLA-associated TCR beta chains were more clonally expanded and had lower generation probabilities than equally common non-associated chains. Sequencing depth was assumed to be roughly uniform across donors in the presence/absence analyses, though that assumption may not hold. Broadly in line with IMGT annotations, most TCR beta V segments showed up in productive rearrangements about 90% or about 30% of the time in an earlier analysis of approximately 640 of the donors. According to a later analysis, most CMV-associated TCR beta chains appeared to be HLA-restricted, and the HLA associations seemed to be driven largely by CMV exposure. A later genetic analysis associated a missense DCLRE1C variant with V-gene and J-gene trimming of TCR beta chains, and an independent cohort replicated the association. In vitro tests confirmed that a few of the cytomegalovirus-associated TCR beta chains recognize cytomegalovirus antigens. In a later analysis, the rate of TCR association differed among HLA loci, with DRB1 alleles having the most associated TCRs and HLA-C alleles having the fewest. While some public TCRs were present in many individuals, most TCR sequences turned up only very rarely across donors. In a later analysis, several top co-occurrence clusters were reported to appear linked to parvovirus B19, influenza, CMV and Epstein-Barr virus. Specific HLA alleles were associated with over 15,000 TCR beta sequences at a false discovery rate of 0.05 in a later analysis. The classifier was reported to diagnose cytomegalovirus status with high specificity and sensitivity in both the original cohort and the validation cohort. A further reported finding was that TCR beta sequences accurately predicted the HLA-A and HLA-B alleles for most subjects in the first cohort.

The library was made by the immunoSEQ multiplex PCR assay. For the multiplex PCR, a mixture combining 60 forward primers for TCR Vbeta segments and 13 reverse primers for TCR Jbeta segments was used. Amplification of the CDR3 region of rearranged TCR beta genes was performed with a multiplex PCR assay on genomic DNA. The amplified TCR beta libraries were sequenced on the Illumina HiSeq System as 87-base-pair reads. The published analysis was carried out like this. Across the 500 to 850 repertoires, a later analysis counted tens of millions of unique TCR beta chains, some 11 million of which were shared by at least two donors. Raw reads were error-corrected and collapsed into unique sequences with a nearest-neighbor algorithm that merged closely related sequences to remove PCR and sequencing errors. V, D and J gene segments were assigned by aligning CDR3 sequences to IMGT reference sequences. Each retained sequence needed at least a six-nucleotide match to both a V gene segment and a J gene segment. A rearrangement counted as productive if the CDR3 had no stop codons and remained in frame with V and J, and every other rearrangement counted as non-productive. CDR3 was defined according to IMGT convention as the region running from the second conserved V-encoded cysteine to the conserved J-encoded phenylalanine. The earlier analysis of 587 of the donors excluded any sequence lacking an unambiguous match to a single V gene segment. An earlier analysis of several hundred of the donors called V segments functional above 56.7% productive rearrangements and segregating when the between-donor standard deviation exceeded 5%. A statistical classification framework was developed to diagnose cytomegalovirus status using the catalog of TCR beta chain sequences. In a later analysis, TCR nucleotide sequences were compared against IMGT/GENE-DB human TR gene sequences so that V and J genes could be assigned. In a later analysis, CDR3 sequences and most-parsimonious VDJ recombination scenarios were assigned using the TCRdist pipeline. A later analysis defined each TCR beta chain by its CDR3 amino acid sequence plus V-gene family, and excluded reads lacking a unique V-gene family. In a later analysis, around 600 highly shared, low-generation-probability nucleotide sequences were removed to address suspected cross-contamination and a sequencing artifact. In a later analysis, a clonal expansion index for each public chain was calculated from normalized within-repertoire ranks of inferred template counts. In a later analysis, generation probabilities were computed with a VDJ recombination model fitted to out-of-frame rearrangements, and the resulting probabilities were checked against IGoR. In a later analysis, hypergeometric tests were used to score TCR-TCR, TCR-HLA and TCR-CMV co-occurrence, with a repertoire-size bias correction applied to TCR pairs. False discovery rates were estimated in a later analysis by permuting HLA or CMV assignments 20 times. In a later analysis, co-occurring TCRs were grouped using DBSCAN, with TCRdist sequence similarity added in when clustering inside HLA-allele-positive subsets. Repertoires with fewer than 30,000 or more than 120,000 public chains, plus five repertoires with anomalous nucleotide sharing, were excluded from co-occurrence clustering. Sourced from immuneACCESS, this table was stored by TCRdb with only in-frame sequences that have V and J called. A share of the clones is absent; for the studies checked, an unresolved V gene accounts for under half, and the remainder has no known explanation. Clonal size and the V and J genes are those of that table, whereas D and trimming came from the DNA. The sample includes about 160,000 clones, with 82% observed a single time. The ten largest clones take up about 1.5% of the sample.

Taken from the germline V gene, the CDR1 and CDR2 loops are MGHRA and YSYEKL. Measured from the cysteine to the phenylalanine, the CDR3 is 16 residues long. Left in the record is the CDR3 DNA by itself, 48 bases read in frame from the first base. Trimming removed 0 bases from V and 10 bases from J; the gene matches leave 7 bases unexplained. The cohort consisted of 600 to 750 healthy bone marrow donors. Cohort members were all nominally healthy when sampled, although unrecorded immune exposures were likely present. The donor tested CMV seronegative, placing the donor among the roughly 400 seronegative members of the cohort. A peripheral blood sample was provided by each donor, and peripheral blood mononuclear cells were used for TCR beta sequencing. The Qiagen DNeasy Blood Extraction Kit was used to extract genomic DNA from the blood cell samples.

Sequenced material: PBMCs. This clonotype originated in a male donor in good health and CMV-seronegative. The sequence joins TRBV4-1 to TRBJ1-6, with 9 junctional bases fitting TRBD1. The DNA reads TGCGCCAGCAGCCAAGAGTCGACAGGGGGTTACTCACCCCTCCACTTT. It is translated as CASSQESTGGYSPLHF.